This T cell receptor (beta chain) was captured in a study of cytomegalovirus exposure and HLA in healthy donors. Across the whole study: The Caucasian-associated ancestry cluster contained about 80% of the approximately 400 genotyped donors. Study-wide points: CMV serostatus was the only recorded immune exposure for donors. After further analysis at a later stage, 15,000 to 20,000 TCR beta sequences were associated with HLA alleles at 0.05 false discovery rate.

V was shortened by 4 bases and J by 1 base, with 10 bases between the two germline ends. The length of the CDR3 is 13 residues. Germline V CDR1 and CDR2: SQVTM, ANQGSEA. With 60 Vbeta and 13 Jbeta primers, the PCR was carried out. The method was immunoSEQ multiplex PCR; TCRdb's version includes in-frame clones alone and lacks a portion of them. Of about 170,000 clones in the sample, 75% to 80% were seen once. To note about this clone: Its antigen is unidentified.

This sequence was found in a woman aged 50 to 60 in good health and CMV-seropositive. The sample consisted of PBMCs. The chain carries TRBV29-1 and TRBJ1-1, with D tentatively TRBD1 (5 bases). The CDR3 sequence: CSVGRQSNTEAFF. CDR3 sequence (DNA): TGCAGCGTTGGGAGACAGTCGAACACTGAAGCTTTCTTT.